Below are 30 T cell receptor beta chains sequenced from a single sample in a study of cytomegalovirus exposure and HLA in healthy donors. Use of 60 Vbeta and 13 Jbeta primers characterized the PCR. Measured with immunoSEQ multiplex PCR; TCRdb has only the in-frame clones, and not every one. The data hold around 150,000 clones, with about 61% observed a single time. The sequencing sample was made of PBMCs. The receptors come from a male donor in good health and CMV-seronegative.

This clone was detected a few times. V gene TRBV28 combines with J gene TRBJ2-5; 11 bases match TRBD2. CDR1 is MDHEN, CDR2 SYDVKM, per germline. V dropped 7 bases and J dropped 1; count of bases not matched to a gene: 5. The CDR3 has 15 residues. The CDR3 bases are TGTGCCAGCACCGTTAGCGGGGGGGGCCAAGAGACCCAGTACTTC. Translated, it gives CASTVSGGGQETQYF.

The chain couples TRBV12-5 to TRBJ1-1; D unclear. V lost 10 bases to trimming and J lost 1 base, with 10 bases between them. In germline, CDR1 is LGHNT, CDR2 FRNRAP. The CDR3 length is 12 residues. CDR3 nucleotide sequence: TGTGCTACATCAGTCTGGAACACTGAAGCTTTCTTT. The encoded protein is CATSVWNTEAFF.

The chain carries TRBV5-1 and TRBJ1-1, with D possibly matching TRBD1 (6 bases). The V and J ends lost 2 bases and 4 bases respectively, with 12 bases between them. Germline values: CDR1 SGHRS, CDR2 YFSETQ. CDR3 length: 14 residues. In nucleotides, the CDR3 is TGCGCCAGCAGCTTCCAGGGGATCAGCACTGAAGCTTTCTTT. This translates into CASSFQGISTEAFF.

This clone turned up a few times. The gene calls are TRBV11-2 and TRBJ2-7; D uncertain. V was pared by 5 bases and J by 1 base, with 9 bases between. Per the germline V gene, CDR1 is SGHAT and CDR2 is FQNNGV. The CDR3 spans 13 residues. The chain's CDR3 is CASSQTYSYEQYF. CDR3 DNA sequence: TGTGCCAGCAGCCAGACTTATTCCTACGAGCAGTACTTC.

This chain links TRBV29-1 with TRBJ2-1; 10 bases map to TRBD2. Germline trimming cut 0 bases from V and 5 bases from J; bases unmatched to any gene: 7. CDR3 length equals 16 residues. Germline V gives CDR1 SQVTM, CDR2 ANQGSEA. The CDR3 nucleotides are TGCAGCGTTGAAGATTGGTCTAGCGGGGGCAACAATGAGCAGTTCTTC. Encoded protein: CSVEDWSSGGNNEQFF.

The V and J genes are TRBV7-2 and TRBJ2-1, with 9 bases lining up with TRBD2. The CDR3 covers 15 residues. From germline, CDR1 is SGHTA and CDR2 FQGNSA. Trimming cost V 3 bases and J 10 bases; bases outside gene matches: 10. The DNA of the CDR3 is TGTGCCAGCAGCTTTGGACTAGCGAGAGGTGCCGAGCAGTTCTTC. Its protein is CASSFGLARGAEQFF.

The chain has TRBV5-4 and TRBJ2-3, with 10 positions matching TRBD2. Germline CDR1 is SGHNT and CDR2 is YYREEE (reference sequence). CDR3 length: 15 amino acids. V was clipped by 6 bases and J by 6 bases; unmatched bases: 10. DNA of the CDR3: TGTGCCAGCACCAGAAGTAGCGGGGGGTTTGATACGCAGTATTTT. This sequence encodes CASTRSSGGFDTQYF.

This clone was seen a handful of times. CDR3 sequence reads: CASSSLTGDSYGYTF. CDR3 sequence (DNA): TGTGCCAGCAGCTCACTAACAGGGGACTCCTATGGCTACACCTTC. The gene calls are TRBV11-2 and TRBJ1-2; 7 bases align to TRBD1. V lost 4 bases and J lost 4; bases outside the gene matches: 9. The germline V gene encodes CDR1 SGHAT and CDR2 FQNNGV. The CDR3 is made up of 15 amino acids.

This clone was detected a few times. The chain carries TRBV28 and TRBJ2-7, with TRBD2 identical over 9 bases. Germline values: CDR1 MDHEN, CDR2 SYDVKM. J was trimmed by 8 bases and V by 6 bases; bases with no gene match: 14. The CDR3 totals 15 residues. CDR3 loop: CASSSGLAGPLKQYF. CDR3 nucleotides: TGTGCCAGCAGCTCAGGGCTAGCGGGGCCCCTCAAGCAGTACTTC.

The V and J genes are TRBV10-1 and TRBJ2-1; a weak D match, TRBD2 (6 bases). The CDR3 is 17 amino acids. Germline assignment: CDR1 WNHNN and CDR2 SYGVQD (reference sequence). Between the trimmed V and J ends, which lost 0 bases and 7 bases, there was a span of 19 bases. CDR3 DNA: TGCGCCAGCAGTGAGTCGAATGTGCCGGGGGAGCGGAATGAGCAGTTCTTC. This encodes CASSESNVPGERNEQFF.

This clone has just a few counts. This chain uses TRBV9 with TRBJ1-1; 7 bases are shared with TRBD1. V trimming: 4 bases; J trimming: 4 bases; junction bases outside the gene matches: 7. This CDR3 has 14 amino acids. Germline CDR1 and CDR2: SGDLS and YYNGEE. CDR3 bases: TGTGCCAGCAGCCCAGGGGGTGGCCGCACTGAAGCTTTCTTT. Amino acids: CASSPGGGRTEAFF.

The rearrangement links TRBV7-9 to TRBJ1-1; unclear D gene. The CDR3 is made up of 15 amino acids. V dropped 1 base and J dropped 3 bases, with 12 bases sitting between them. CDR1 and CDR2 from the germline V gene are SEHNR and FQNEAQ (reference sequence). The CDR3 DNA reads as TGTGCCAGCAGCTTAGGGTCCGGGGTAGACACTGAAGCTTTCTTT. It is translated as CASSLGSGVDTEAFF.

The DNA for the CDR3 is TGTGCCAGCAGTTTAGGACAGGGACCTTTCACTGAAGCTTTCTTT. It translates to CASSLGQGPFTEAFF. J is TRBJ1-1 and V is TRBV28; 8 bases agree with TRBD1. The V gene end was trimmed by 2 bases and the J gene end by 4 bases; junction bases not matched to a gene: 6. Germline loops: CDR1 MDHEN, CDR2 SYDVKM. The CDR3 has 15 amino acids.

The chain carries TRBV2 and TRBJ2-7; D is possibly TRBD2 (6 bases). The CDR3 length is 14 residues. The germline V and J ends were trimmed by 4 bases and 0 bases, with 10 bases remaining between them. Germline CDR1 and CDR2: SNHLY and FYNNEI. Written as DNA, the CDR3 is TGTGCCAGCAGTGGAATGGGACTCTCCTACGAGCAGTACTTC. It codes for CASSGMGLSYEQYF.

The sample holds one count of this clone. V gene TRBV7-9 combines with J gene TRBJ2-3, with 9 bases fitting TRBD2. V shed 1 base and J 4 bases; nucleotides not matched to a gene: 3. The CDR3 loop spans 15 amino acids. Germline V gene data show CDR1 as SEHNR and CDR2 as FQNEAQ (reference sequence). This chain's CDR3 is CASSLGAGGPDTQYF. The CDR3, as DNA: TGTGCCAGCAGCTTAGGAGCGGGGGGCCCAGATACGCAGTATTTT.

The gene calls are TRBV6-5 and TRBJ2-7; D gene ambiguous. Germline V gives CDR1 MNHEY, CDR2 SVGAGI. CDR3 size: 15 residues. Trimming shortened V by 0 bases and J by 3 bases, and 12 bases separated the two germline ends. CDR3 sequence (DNA): TGTGCCAGCAGTTACTCGGTGGAGCCCCTCTACGAGCAGTACTTC. As protein: CASSYSVEPLYEQYF.

V usage is TRBV11-2 and J usage is TRBJ1-4; D may be TRBD1 (6 bases). The CDR3 consists of 16 residues. Germline CDR1 SGHAT, CDR2 FQNNGV. V lost 1 base and J lost 0, with 9 bases in between. The chain's CDR3 is CASSLVSGATNEKLFF. CDR3 DNA: TGTGCCAGCAGCTTAGTGTCAGGGGCAACTAATGAAAAACTGTTTTTT.

This clone has just a few counts. The chain has TRBV27 and TRBJ2-1; D possibly corresponds to TRBD1 (5 bases). Per the germline V gene, CDR1 is MNHEY and CDR2 is SMNVEV (reference sequence). Trimming took off 6 bases at V and 10 bases at J, with 16 bases between the two ends. The CDR3 is 13 amino acids. In DNA form, the CDR3 reads TGTGCCAGCAGCCTAAATCCCAGGGCAGAGCAGTTCTTC. Translating it yields CASSLNPRAEQFF.

The DNA of the CDR3 is TGTGCCACCAGCAGAGATCGAGAGGGGGCGGCTAATGAAAAACTGTTTTTT. It is translated as CATSRDREGAANEKLFF. The chain has TRBV15 and TRBJ1-4; TRBD1 matches 7 bases. This CDR3 region has 17 residues. The V segment lost 0 bases and the J segment 3 bases; nucleotides outside the gene matches: 7. The germline gives CDR1 LNHNV, CDR2 YYDKDF (reference sequence).

Points on this clone: Germline and junction disagree at one end, which may indicate a read error. The V gene is TRBV6-5, the J gene TRBJ2-3; D perhaps matches TRBD1 (7 bases). The CDR3 consists of 15 residues. From germline, CDR1 is MNHEY and CDR2 SVGAGI. Here the CDR3 reads CSSRRTGGDTDTQYF. CDR3 DNA sequence: TGTTCCAGCAGGCGGACAGGAGGGGACACAGATACGCAGTATTTT.

This clone was recorded once. The chain recombines TRBV10-3 with TRBJ2-3; 8 positions match TRBD2. V was clipped by 3 bases and J by 5 bases; unmatched bases: 13. In germline, CDR1 is ENHRY, CDR2 SYGVKD. CDR3 size: 17 residues. CDR3 in DNA: TGTGCCATCAGTGAAGTCGGGCGGGGGGCCTCACGAGATACGCAGTATTTT. This translates into CAISEVGRGASRDTQYF.

This rearrangement joins TRBV27 to TRBJ2-7; a weak D match, TRBD2 (8 bases). The CDR3 covers 15 residues. The germline V gene encodes CDR1 MNHEY and CDR2 SMNVEV (reference sequence). V was cut by 5 bases and J by 4 bases, with 18 bases left in between. CDR3 DNA: TGTGCCAGCAGTAAAACGGGAGGGGGCGGTTACGAGCAGTACTTC. Its protein is CASSKTGGGGYEQYF.

The rearrangement links TRBV19 to TRBJ1-5; tentative D call: TRBD1 (6 bases). The germline V and J ends were trimmed by 3 bases and 6 bases, with 12 bases remaining between them. The CDR3 contains 14 residues. The germline V gene has CDR1 LNHDA and CDR2 SQIVND (reference sequence). The CDR3 here is CASSIRGSVQPQHF. CDR3 nucleotides: TGTGCCAGTAGTATCAGGGGTAGCGTTCAGCCCCAGCATTTT.

The chain joins TRBV5-1 to TRBJ2-2; D may be TRBD1 (6 bases). V lost 3 bases and J lost 7, with 13 bases in between. Per germline, CDR1 SGHRS and CDR2 YFSETQ. The CDR3 runs 14 residues. The CDR3 spells CASSSRQVDGELFF. In DNA, the CDR3 is TGCGCCAGCAGCTCCAGACAGGTAGACGGGGAGCTGTTTTTT.

This clone has a handful of counts. The chain combines TRBV4-1 with TRBJ1-1; D perhaps matches TRBD1 (5 bases). There are 14 residues in the CDR3. Germline CDR1 and CDR2: MGHRA and YSYEKL. The ends were cut back, 3 bases at V and 1 base at J, with 9 bases in the middle. As DNA, the CDR3 is TGCGCCAGCAGCCACACTACAGGGAACACTGAAGCTTTCTTT. This translates into CASSHTTGNTEAFF.

This chain uses TRBV2 with TRBJ2-5; 13 bases map to TRBD2. This CDR3 contains 15 residues. Trimming at V came to 4 bases and at J to 2 bases, leaving 1 base not matched to a gene. Per germline, CDR1 SNHLY and CDR2 FYNNEI. CDR3 in amino acids: CASSGLAGGQETQYF. CDR3 coding DNA: TGTGCCAGCAGTGGACTAGCGGGGGGACAAGAGACCCAGTACTTC.

J is TRBJ1-2 and V is TRBV20-1; D is undetermined. The CDR3 has 11 amino acids. The germline V gene has CDR1 DFQATT and CDR2 SNEGSKA (reference sequence). Trimming took off 1 base at V and 4 bases at J, with 4 bases between the two ends. The CDR3 sequence: CSARVLYGYTF. CDR3 coding DNA: TGCAGTGCTAGAGTCCTCTATGGCTACACCTTC.

This chain connects TRBV18 to TRBJ2-7; 7 nucleotides align to TRBD1. The CDR3 totals 15 residues. Germline V gene data show CDR1 as KGHSH and CDR2 as LQKENI. The ends lost 1 base at V and 1 base at J; junction bases unmatched: 4. The CDR3 region has the DNA TGTGCCAGCTCACCACAGGGGGCTATTTCCTACGAGCAGTACTTC. Amino acids: CASSPQGAISYEQYF.

CDR3 nucleotide sequence: TGTGCCAGCAGCCTCCTCGAGGGACAGGGGATTAGAAGCTACACCTTC. It specifies CASSLLEGQGIRSYTF. The chain employs TRBV11-2 and TRBJ1-2, with TRBD1 matching over 10 bases. After removal of 5 bases from V and 9 bases from J, the junction contained 15 bases not matched to a gene. Germline V gives CDR1 SGHAT, CDR2 FQNNGV. The CDR3 runs 16 residues.

A word on this clone: At the DNA level, this CDR3 is encoded by other sequences in the same sample as well. This chain uses TRBV5-1 with TRBJ2-7, with D uncertain. Per germline, CDR1 SGHRS and CDR2 YFSETQ. This CDR3 is 12 amino acids long. V lost 2 bases and J 4 bases, leaving 7 bases between the germline ends. CDR3 DNA sequence: TGCGCCAGCAGCTTAGTCGGGTACGAGCAGTACTTC. Protein sequence: CASSLVGYEQYF.